The 10 T cell receptor beta chains below were found in one sample sequenced in a study of blood T cell repertoires in COVID-19 (dated by TCRdb to between 2020 and 2021). Library preparation used the immunoSEQ multiplex PCR assay. TCRdb took this table from immuneACCESS and kept in-frame rearrangements with V and J called. Such tables lack part of the clones; where checked against another copy, unresolved V genes explain under half of the gap, and the rest is unexplained. A total of about 200,000 clones appear in this sample, roughly nine tenths of them only once. 6.5% to 9.5% of the sample is held by the ten biggest clonotypes. Sequencing used PBMCs or T cells enriched from blood (not recorded which). All receptors derive from a woman aged 18-30 years who had recovered from COVID-19.

The chain joins TRBV10-3 to TRBJ1-3, with D maybe TRBD1 (5 bases). This CDR3 comprises 13 residues. V lost 11 bases, J lost 4 bases, and 15 bases lay in between. Looked up from germline, CDR1 is ENHRY and CDR2 is SYGVKD. The CDR3 spells CAYAETEGNTIYF. CDR3 nucleotide sequence: TGTGCCTACGCCGAGACAGAGGGAAACACCATATATTTT.

This sequence joins TRBV5-1 and TRBJ2-1; 10 nucleotides agree with TRBD2. With V trimmed by 6 bases and J by 4 bases, 10 bases remained unmatched. There are 16 residues in the CDR3. Looked up from germline, CDR1 is SGHRS and CDR2 is YFSETQ. CDR3 amino acids: CASTPMGTSVYNEQFF. DNA for the CDR3: TGCGCCAGCACCCCTATGGGGACTAGCGTTTACAATGAGCAGTTCTTC.

This chain uses TRBV11-1 with TRBJ2-1; D is possibly TRBD2 (5 bases). The germline V gene encodes CDR1 SGHAT and CDR2 FQDESV (reference sequence). Trimming took 8 bases from V and 3 from J, leaving 11 bases between them. The CDR3 covers 13 residues. CDR3 loop: CASGRGLYNEQFF. DNA for the CDR3: TGTGCCAGCGGGCGCGGACTCTACAATGAGCAGTTCTTC. Combining the CDR3 with reference TRBV11-1 and TRBJ2-1 gives the whole variable domain EAEVAQSPRYKITEKSQAVAFWCDPISGHATLYWYRQILGQGPELLVQFQDESVVDDSQLPKDRFSAERLKGVDSTLKIQPAELGDSAMYLCASGRGLYNEQFFGPGTRLTVL.

The chain links TRBV24-1 to TRBJ1-5; 8 nucleotides align to TRBD1. V was clipped by 5 bases and J by 1 base; unmatched bases: 6. Per the germline V gene, CDR1 is KGHDR and CDR2 is SFDVKD. This CDR3 spans 16 amino acids. The CDR3 spells CATSVQGAHSNQPQHF. The CDR3 coding sequence is TGTGCCACCAGTGTCCAGGGGGCCCACAGCAATCAGCCCCAGCATTTT.

The chain joins TRBV30 to TRBJ1-2, with 12 bases matching TRBD1. The CDR3 is made up of 15 amino acids. Germline CDR1 is GTSNPN and CDR2 is SVGIG (reference sequence). V shed 2 bases and J 7 bases; nucleotides not matched to a gene: 8. The CDR3 DNA reads as TGTGCCTGGAGTAGAAGGGGACAGGGGGCGCGTGGCTACACCTTC. This codes for CAWSRRGQGARGYTF.

The gene calls are TRBV6-5 and TRBJ1-2; D may be TRBD1 (5 bases). This CDR3 spans 11 amino acids. CDR1 is MNHEY, CDR2 SVGAGI, per germline. The V end lost 6 bases, the J end lost 8 bases, and 10 bases lay between the germline ends. The CDR3: CASRAGLGYTF. The CDR3 nucleotides read TGTGCCAGCAGAGCGGGACTCGGCTACACCTTC.

This chain uses TRBV5-4 with TRBJ1-3; D is perhaps TRBD1 (5 bases). Germline-derived CDR1 and CDR2 are SGHNT and YYREEE (reference sequence). Trimming took 5 bases from V and 0 from J, leaving 15 bases between them. This CDR3 is 16 amino acids long. CDR3 nucleotide sequence: TGTGCCAGCAGTGATACCGACAGCCGCTCTGGAAACACCATATATTTT. As protein: CASSDTDSRSGNTIYF.

This clone was picked up a small number of times. The chain links TRBV19 to TRBJ1-4; 12 nucleotides align to TRBD1. The CDR3 contains 17 residues. CDR1 and CDR2 (germline): LNHDA, SQIVND (reference sequence). For the CDR3, the DNA is TGTGCGAGTGGGGGACAGGGGGCGATAGCAACTAATGAAAAACTGTTTTTT. Translation: CASGGQGAIATNEKLFF. The complete variable domain, with remaining parts taken from reference TRBV19 and TRBJ1-4, reads DGGITQSPKYLFRKEGQNVTLSCEQNLNHDAMYWYRQDPGQGLRLIYYSQIVNDFQKGDIAEGYSVSREKKESFPLTVTSAQKNPTAFYLCASGGQGAIATNEKLFFGSGTQLSVL.

The V call is TRBV11-3, the J call TRBJ2-2, with 11 bases fitting TRBD2. The CDR3 consists of 17 residues. In germline, CDR1 is SGHNT, CDR2 YENEEA. V shed 5 bases, J shed 6 bases, and the junction held 11 bases outside the gene matches. CDR3 sequence (DNA): TGTGCCAGCAGCCCAAACCCCGGGACTAGCGGAGCCGGGGAGCTGTTTTTT. It specifies CASSPNPGTSGAGELFF.

This chain uses TRBV28 with TRBJ2-3, with 7 bases lining up with TRBD1. V gave up 6 bases and J gave up 4 bases; unmatched junction bases: 7. The CDR3 sequence is 14 residues long. Germline values: CDR1 MDHEN, CDR2 SYDVKM. DNA for the CDR3: TGTGCCAGCAGCCCCGACAGGGTGGCAGATACGCAGTATTTT. This codes for CASSPDRVADTQYF.